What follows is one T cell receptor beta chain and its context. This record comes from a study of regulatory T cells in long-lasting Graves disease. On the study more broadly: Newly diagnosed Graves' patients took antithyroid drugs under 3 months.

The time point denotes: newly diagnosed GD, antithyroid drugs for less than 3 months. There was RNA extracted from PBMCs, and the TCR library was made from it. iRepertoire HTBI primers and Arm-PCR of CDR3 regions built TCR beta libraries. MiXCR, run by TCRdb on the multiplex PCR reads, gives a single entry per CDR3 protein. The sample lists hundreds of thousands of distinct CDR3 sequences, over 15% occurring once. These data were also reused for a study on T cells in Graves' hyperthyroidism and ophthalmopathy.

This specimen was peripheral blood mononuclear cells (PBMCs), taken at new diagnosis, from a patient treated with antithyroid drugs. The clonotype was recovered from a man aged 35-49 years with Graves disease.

The CDR3 here is CASSLEAGVYNEQFF. The CDR3 bases are TGTGCCAGCAGCTTAGAAGCGGGGGTTTACAATGAGCAGTTCTTC. The chain employs TRBV11-2 and TRBJ2-1, with 8 nucleotides matching TRBD2. Unmatched junction bases numbered 2, after V lost 0 bases and J lost 4 bases. The CDR3 sequence is 15 residues long. Germline CDR1 reads SGHAT; CDR2 reads FQNNGV.